This TCR beta chain was observed in a study of blood T cell repertoires in COVID-19. Study-level information: Material from acute and convalescent COVID-19 was sourced from the United States, Italy and Spain. Sources were T cells, B-cell-depleted T cells, or PBMCs; the material itself was cDNA or gDNA.

Trimming took off 0 bases at V and 6 bases at J, with 12 bases between the two ends. The CDR3 has 15 amino acids. Germline loops: CDR1 MNHEY, CDR2 SVGAGI. Per the original data handling: Estimates of nucleated cell counts were drawn from the amplification of reference gene primers. Sequenced by immunoSEQ multiplex PCR; TCRdb stores in-frame clones only, minus some. That table gives V, J and clone size, and the DNA gave D and trimming. The table lists under 200,000 clones, approximately 86% of them singletons, with 6.5% to 9.5% in the top ten. This sequence joins TRBV6-5 and TRBJ1-3, with no clear D. The source material was peripheral blood. The TCR originated in an elderly woman with COVID-19, enrolled during active disease. CDR3 sequence: CASSYSRLPENTIYF. CDR3 nucleotide sequence: TGTGCCAGCAGTTACTCGAGGCTCCCTGAAAACACCATATATTTT.